This TCR beta chain is drawn from a study of cytomegalovirus exposure and HLA in healthy donors. 13 Jbeta primers and 60 Vbeta primers were used for the PCR. Profiling relied on immunoSEQ multiplex PCR, and the TCRdb table lists in-frame clones only, not all of them. The sample comprises approximately 120,000 clones, 76% of which are singletons, and more than 6% rests with the top ten. A note on this clone: The antigen is not known.

Study-wide results and caveats: The authors listed roughly 150 TCR beta chains as cytomegalovirus-associated. Among CMV-associated TCR beta chains, most appeared HLA-restricted in a later analysis. TCR beta sequences reportedly predicted the HLA-A and HLA-B alleles of most subjects accurately.

CDR1 is MNHEY and CDR2 is SMNVEV in the germline V gene (reference sequence). Deletions cut 4 bases from V and 2 bases from J, with 10 bases between. CDR3 size: 14 residues. The clonotype comes from a woman aged 45-65 years in good health and CMV-seropositive. The chain carries TRBV27 and TRBJ2-3, with D unresolved. The specimen sequenced was PBMCs. The CDR3 DNA sequence: TGTGCCAGCAGTTACAATTTCGTCACAGATACGCAGTATTTT. Translating gives CASSYNFVTDTQYF.